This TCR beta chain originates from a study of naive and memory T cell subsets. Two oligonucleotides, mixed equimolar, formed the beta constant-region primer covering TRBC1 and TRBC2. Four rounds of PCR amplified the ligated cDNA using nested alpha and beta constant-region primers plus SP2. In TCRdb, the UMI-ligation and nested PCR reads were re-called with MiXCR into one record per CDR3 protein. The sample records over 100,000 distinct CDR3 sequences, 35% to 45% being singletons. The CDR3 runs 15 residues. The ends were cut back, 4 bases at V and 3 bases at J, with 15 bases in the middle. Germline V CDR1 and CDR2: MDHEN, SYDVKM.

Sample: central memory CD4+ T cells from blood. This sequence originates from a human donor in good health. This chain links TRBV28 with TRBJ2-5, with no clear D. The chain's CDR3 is CASSSFSFAEETQYF. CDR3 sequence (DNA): TGTGCCAGCAGTTCGTTTTCCTTTGCGGAAGAGACCCAGTACTTC.